Listed here is a single TCR beta chain. Antigen unknown. PCR used 60 Vbeta primers and 13 Jbeta primers. Data came from immunoSEQ multiplex PCR; TCRdb stores just in-frame clones and leaves some out. The table has some 190,000 clones, about 80% seen once. Germline CDR1 and CDR2: SGDLS and YYNGEE. This CDR3 region has 18 residues. J was trimmed by 1 base and V by 1 base; bases with no gene match: 8. This sample was included in a study of cytomegalovirus exposure and HLA in healthy donors. Study context: Clustering assigned about four fifths of the approximately 400 genotyped donors to the Caucasian-associated ancestry cluster.

Regarding the study as a whole: The majority of TCR sequences were rare, yet some public TCRs appeared in many donors. Earlier findings revealed that most TCR beta V segments proved productive either about 90% or about 30% of the time. Across donors, sequencing depth was assumed by presence/absence analyses to be roughly uniform.

Sequencing input: PBMCs. The receptor's source is a man younger than 35 in good health and CMV-seronegative. The V and J genes are TRBV9 and TRBJ2-6, with 7 bases matching TRBD2. The CDR3, as DNA: TGTGCCAGCAGCGTACGGGGTGCGGGAGTGTCTGGGGCCAACGTCCTGACTTTC. Its translation: CASSVRGAGVSGANVLTF.